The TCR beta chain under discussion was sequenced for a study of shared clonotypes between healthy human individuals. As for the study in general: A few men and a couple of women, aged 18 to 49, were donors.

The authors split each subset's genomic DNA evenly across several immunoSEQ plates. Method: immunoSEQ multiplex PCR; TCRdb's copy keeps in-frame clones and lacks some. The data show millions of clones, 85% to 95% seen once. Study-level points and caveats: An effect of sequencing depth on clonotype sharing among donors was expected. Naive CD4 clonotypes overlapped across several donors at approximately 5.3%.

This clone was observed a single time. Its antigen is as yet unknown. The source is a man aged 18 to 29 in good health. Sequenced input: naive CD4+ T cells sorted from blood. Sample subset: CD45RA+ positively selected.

This chain's CDR3 is CASSLAGGFQETQYF. The CDR3 nucleotides read TGTGCCAGCAGCTTAGCGGGGGGCTTCCAAGAGACCCAGTACTTC. The chain recombines TRBV5-5 with TRBJ2-5, with 9 bases fitting TRBD2. V gave up 2 bases and J gave up 1 base; unmatched junction bases: 3. This CDR3 spans 15 amino acids. CDR1 and CDR2 from the germline V gene are SGHKS and YYEKEE (reference sequence).